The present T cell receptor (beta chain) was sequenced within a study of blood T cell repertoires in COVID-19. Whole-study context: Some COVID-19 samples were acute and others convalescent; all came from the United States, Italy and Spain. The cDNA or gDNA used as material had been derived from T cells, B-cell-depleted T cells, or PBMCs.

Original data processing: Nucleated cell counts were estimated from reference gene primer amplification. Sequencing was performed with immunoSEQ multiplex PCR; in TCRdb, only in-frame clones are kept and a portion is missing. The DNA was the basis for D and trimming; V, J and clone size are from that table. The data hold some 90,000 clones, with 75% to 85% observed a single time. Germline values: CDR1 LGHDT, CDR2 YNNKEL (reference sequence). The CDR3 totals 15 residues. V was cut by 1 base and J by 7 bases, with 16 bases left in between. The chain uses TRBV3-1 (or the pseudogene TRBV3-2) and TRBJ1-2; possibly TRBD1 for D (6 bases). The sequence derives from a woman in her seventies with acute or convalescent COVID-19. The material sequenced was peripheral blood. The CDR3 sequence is CASSQAAGQTFGYTF. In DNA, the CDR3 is TGTGCCAGCAGCCAAGCAGCCGGACAGACTTTTGGCTACACCTTC.